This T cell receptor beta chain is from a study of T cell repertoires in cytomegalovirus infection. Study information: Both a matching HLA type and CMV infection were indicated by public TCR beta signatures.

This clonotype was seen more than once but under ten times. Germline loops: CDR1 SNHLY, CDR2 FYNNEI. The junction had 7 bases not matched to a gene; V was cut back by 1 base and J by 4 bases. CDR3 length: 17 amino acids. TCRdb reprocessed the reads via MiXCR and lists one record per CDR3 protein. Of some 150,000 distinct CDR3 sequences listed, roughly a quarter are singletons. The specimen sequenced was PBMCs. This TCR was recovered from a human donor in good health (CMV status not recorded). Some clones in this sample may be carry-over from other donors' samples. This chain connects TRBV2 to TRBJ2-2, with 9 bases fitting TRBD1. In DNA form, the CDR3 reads TGTGCCAGCAGTGAAGACCCCGGGACAGGGATCACCGGGGAGCTGTTTTTT. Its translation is CASSEDPGTGITGELFF.